A selection of T cell receptor beta chains follows, all from one sample in a study of shared clonotypes between healthy human individuals. TCRdb's copy holds only in-frame clones and misses some; the assay was immunoSEQ multiplex PCR. The sample holds approximately 530,000 clones; about 96% are singletons and the top ten take around 0.066%. Material for sequencing was naive CD4+ T cells sorted from blood. Receptors originate from a woman aged 25 to 39 in good health. Both conserved end residues are part of each CDR3. Fields, in order: CDR3 protein, CDR3 DNA, V gene, clone size, J gene, D gene. D genes are given only for firm matches. The size field is filled for only some rows; it gives once, few, many or a size class.

CDR3: CASSSGTAKDYEQYF
DNA: TGTGCCAGCAGCTCGGGGACAGCAAAGGATTACGAGCAGTACTTC
V: TRBV28
size: -
J: TRBJ2-7
D: TRBD1

CDR3: CASSLGTAQETQYF
DNA: TGCGCCAGCAGCCTCGGGACAGCCCAAGAGACCCAGTACTTC
V: TRBV5-1
size: -
J: TRBJ2-5
D: TRBD1

CDR3: CSATRGREQYF
DNA: TGCAGTGCTACCAGGGGGCGCGAGCAGTACTTC
V: TRBV20-1
size: -
J: TRBJ2-7
D: TRBD1

CDR3: CASSWAQRNTIYF
DNA: TGTGCCAGCAGCTGGGCACAGAGAAACACCATATATTTT
V: TRBV13
size: -
J: TRBJ1-3
D: -

CDR3: CASSQGHRQGNYGYTF
DNA: TGCGCCAGCAGCCAAGGGCACCGACAGGGTAACTATGGCTACACCTTC
V: TRBV4-1
size: -
J: TRBJ1-2
D: TRBD1

CDR3: CASSLSNVGTDTQYF
DNA: TGTGCCAGCAGCTTAAGCAATGTGGGCACAGATACGCAGTATTTT
V: TRBV7-2
size: -
J: TRBJ2-3
D: -

CDR3: CASSTSGRLNTGELFF
DNA: TGTGCCAGCAGTACTAGCGGGAGGTTGAACACCGGGGAGCTGTTTTTT
V: TRBV27
size: -
J: TRBJ2-2
D: TRBD2

CDR3: CASSIGHLGSSTDTQYF
DNA: TGTGCCAGCAGCATCGGACATCTAGGATCTAGCACAGATACGCAGTATTTT
V: TRBV5-6
size: -
J: TRBJ2-3
D: -

CDR3: CASSSGRGEQGEQYF
DNA: TGTGCCAGCAGCAGCGGGCGGGGGGAACAGGGGGAGCAGTACTTC
V: TRBV7-9
size: -
J: TRBJ2-7
D: -

CDR3: CASSQGDRETQYF
DNA: TGCGCCAGCAGCCAGGGCGACCGAGAGACCCAGTACTTC
V: TRBV5-1
size: -
J: TRBJ2-5
D: -

CDR3: CASSESTGITGNTIYF
DNA: TGTGCCAGCAGCGAATCCACAGGGATAACTGGAAACACCATATATTTT
V: TRBV9
size: -
J: TRBJ1-3
D: -

CDR3: CASSIDLSLGGDIQYF
DNA: TGTGCCAGTAGTATAGATTTATCCCTTGGGGGAGACATTCAGTACTTC
V: TRBV19
size: once
J: TRBJ2-4
D: -

CDR3: CASSSGTDTQYF
DNA: TGTGCCAGCAGTTCGGGCACAGATACGCAGTATTTT
V: TRBV28
size: -
J: TRBJ2-3
D: -

CDR3: CASSVGGSINQETQYF
DNA: TGTGCCAGCAGCGTCGGAGGGAGTATAAACCAAGAGACCCAGTACTTC
V: TRBV9
size: -
J: TRBJ2-5
D: -

CDR3: CASSLGYRDTDTQYF
DNA: TGCGCCAGCAGCTTGGGGTACAGAGACACAGATACGCAGTATTTT
V: TRBV5-1
size: -
J: TRBJ2-3
D: -

CDR3: CASSPGTSGDEQFF
DNA: TGTGCCAGCTCACCAGGGACTAGCGGGGATGAGCAGTTCTTC
V: TRBV18
size: -
J: TRBJ2-1
D: TRBD2

CDR3: CASIRVCGRVAEQYF
DNA: TGTGCCAGCATCCGAGTTTGCGGGAGAGTCGCCGAGCAGTACTTC
V: TRBV7-3
size: once
J: TRBJ2-7
D: TRBD2

CDR3: CASSPWEGRNTEAFF
DNA: TGCGCCAGCAGCCCTTGGGAGGGTCGGAACACTGAAGCTTTCTTT
V: TRBV5-1
size: -
J: TRBJ1-1
D: -

CDR3: CSAGQGYEQYF
DNA: TGCAGTGCTGGACAGGGCTACGAGCAGTACTTC
V: TRBV20-1
size: -
J: TRBJ2-7
D: TRBD1

CDR3: CASSPTLGQGRYEQYF
DNA: TGTGCCAGTAGTCCGACCCTTGGACAGGGACGGTACGAGCAGTACTTC
V: TRBV19
size: -
J: TRBJ2-7
D: TRBD1

CDR3: CASSSKGGTGATNEKLFF
DNA: TGTGCCAGCAGCTCAAAAGGTGGGACAGGGGCAACTAATGAAAAACTGTTTTTT
V: TRBV5-4
size: -
J: TRBJ1-4
D: TRBD1

CDR3: CASSMGRQGTHQETQYF
DNA: TGTGCCAGTAGTATGGGGCGACAGGGGACTCACCAAGAGACCCAGTACTTC
V: TRBV19
size: once
J: TRBJ2-5
D: TRBD1

CDR3: CASSSRGGQGATNEKLFF
DNA: TGTGCCAGCAGCTCCAGAGGTGGACAGGGTGCAACTAATGAAAAACTGTTTTTT
V: TRBV7-6
size: -
J: TRBJ1-4
D: TRBD1

CDR3: CASSPTSGITDTQYF
DNA: TGTGCCAGCAGTCCGACTAGCGGGATCACAGATACGCAGTATTTT
V: TRBV27
size: -
J: TRBJ2-3
D: TRBD2

CDR3: CASSDYYEQYF
DNA: TGCGCCAGCAGTGATTACTACGAGCAGTACTTC
V: TRBV10-2
size: -
J: TRBJ2-7
D: -

CDR3: CAWSPLRRQGNEKLFF
DNA: TGTGCCTGGAGTCCCCTCAGGCGACAGGGGAATGAAAAACTGTTTTTT
V: TRBV30
size: -
J: TRBJ1-4
D: TRBD1

CDR3: CATLGETQYF
DNA: TGTGCAACCCTCGGAGAGACCCAGTACTTC
V: TRBV6-4
size: -
J: TRBJ2-5
D: -

CDR3: CASSEARGYEQYF
DNA: TGTGCCAGCAGTGAGGCCAGGGGCTACGAGCAGTACTTC
V: TRBV25-1
size: -
J: TRBJ2-7
D: -

CDR3: CSVEGQGGFEQYF
DNA: TGCAGCGTTGAAGGACAGGGGGGGTTCGAGCAGTACTTC
V: TRBV29-1
size: -
J: TRBJ2-7
D: TRBD1

CDR3: CASSAQDRVMVNEQFF
DNA: TGTGCCAGCAGCGCACAAGACAGGGTGATGGTAAATGAGCAGTTCTTC
V: TRBV9
size: -
J: TRBJ2-1
D: TRBD1

CDR3: CASSPRSGGDQPQHF
DNA: TGTGCCAGCTCACCAAGATCGGGCGGGGATCAGCCCCAGCATTTT
V: TRBV18
size: -
J: TRBJ1-5
D: -

CDR3: CASSLDRGLGYTF
DNA: TGTGCCAGCAGCCTAGACAGGGGGCTCGGCTACACCTTC
V: TRBV5-4
size: -
J: TRBJ1-2
D: TRBD1

CDR3: CASRPGHSTLSGANVLTF
DNA: TGCGCCAGCAGGCCCGGCCACTCTACCCTCTCTGGGGCCAACGTCCTGACTTTC
V: TRBV5-1
size: -
J: TRBJ2-6
D: -

CDR3: CASSASGSSYEQYF
DNA: TGTGCCAGCAGTGCTAGCGGGAGTTCATACGAGCAGTACTTC
V: TRBV28
size: -
J: TRBJ2-7
D: TRBD2

CDR3: CAWSVLLPPTASYEQYF
DNA: TGTGCCTGGAGTGTACTCCTTCCCCCGACAGCATCCTACGAGCAGTACTTC
V: TRBV30
size: -
J: TRBJ2-7
D: -

CDR3: CASSIERGRAYEQYF
DNA: TGTGCCAGCAGCATAGAGCGTGGCAGGGCATACGAGCAGTACTTC
V: TRBV21-1
size: -
J: TRBJ2-7
D: -

CDR3: CASSPSLAGATYEQYF
DNA: TGTGCCAGCTCACCCTCCCTAGCGGGTGCGACCTACGAGCAGTACTTC
V: TRBV18
size: -
J: TRBJ2-7
D: TRBD2

CDR3: CASSPDGRPEAFF
DNA: TGTGCCAGCAGCCCAGATGGGCGGCCCGAAGCTTTCTTT
V: TRBV7-9
size: -
J: TRBJ1-1
D: -

CDR3: CASSEGWMVGAEAFF
DNA: TGTGCCAGCAGTGAAGGGTGGATGGTAGGTGCTGAAGCTTTCTTT
V: TRBV6-1
size: once
J: TRBJ1-1
D: -

CDR3: CASTKAGDNSPLHF
DNA: TGTGCCAGCACTAAGGCGGGGGATAATTCACCCCTCCACTTT
V: TRBV6-5
size: -
J: TRBJ1-6
D: -

CDR3: CASSGRLAGTSGWTETQYF
DNA: TGTGCCAGCAGTGGCAGACTAGCGGGAACGTCTGGTTGGACAGAGACCCAGTACTTC
V: TRBV6-1
size: -
J: TRBJ2-5
D: TRBD2

CDR3: CASTPECEQYF
DNA: TGTGCCAGTACCCCTGAGTGCGAGCAGTACTTC
V: TRBV19
size: -
J: TRBJ2-7
D: -

CDR3: CASRRREQETQYF
DNA: TGTGCCAGCCGAAGACGTGAGCAAGAGACCCAGTACTTC
V: TRBV5-6
size: -
J: TRBJ2-5
D: -

CDR3: CASSSSGTSGYEQYF
DNA: TGTGCCAGCAGTTCCTCCGGGACTAGCGGCTACGAGCAGTACTTC
V: TRBV6-5
size: -
J: TRBJ2-7
D: TRBD2

CDR3: CASSQGPILSSYNEQFF
DNA: TGTGCCAGCAGTCAAGGACCGATCCTTAGCTCCTACAATGAGCAGTTCTTC
V: TRBV28
size: -
J: TRBJ2-1
D: -

CDR3: CASSLREGGYEQYF
DNA: TGTGCCAGCAGCTTAAGGGAAGGGGGGTACGAGCAGTACTTC
V: TRBV7-9
size: once
J: TRBJ2-7
D: -

CDR3: CASSWTGEYGYTF
DNA: TGTGCCAGCAGTTGGACAGGGGAGTATGGCTACACCTTC
V: TRBV28
size: -
J: TRBJ1-2
D: TRBD1

CDR3: CASSGDSEEKLFF
DNA: TGTGCCAGCAGTGGGGACAGCGAAGAAAAACTGTTTTTT
V: TRBV2
size: once
J: TRBJ1-4
D: TRBD1

CDR3: CSASAGGSSEQYF
DNA: TGCAGCGCCTCGGCGGGAGGGTCTTCCGAGCAGTACTTC
V: TRBV29-1
size: -
J: TRBJ2-7
D: TRBD2

CDR3: CASRDRGHEQYF
DNA: TGTGCCAGCCGGGACAGGGGTCACGAGCAGTACTTC
V: TRBV6-5
size: -
J: TRBJ2-7
D: TRBD1

CDR3: CASRRTLSEQYF
DNA: TGTGCCAGCAGAAGGACTCTATCCGAGCAGTACTTC
V: TRBV28
size: -
J: TRBJ2-7
D: -

CDR3: CASSQLEYEQYF
DNA: TGTGCCAGCTCACAACTAGAATACGAGCAGTACTTC
V: TRBV18
size: -
J: TRBJ2-7
D: -

CDR3: CASSLFNEQFF
DNA: TGTGCCAGCAGTTTATTTAATGAGCAGTTCTTC
V: TRBV28
size: -
J: TRBJ2-1
D: -

CDR3: CASTSTREGPKTQYF
DNA: TGTGCCAGCACTAGTACGCGGGAGGGCCCGAAGACCCAGTACTTC
V: TRBV28
size: -
J: TRBJ2-5
D: TRBD2

CDR3: CASSPIQDGVLNQPQHF
DNA: TGCGCCAGCAGCCCGATCCAGGACGGGGTCTTGAATCAGCCCCAGCATTTT
V: TRBV4-1
size: -
J: TRBJ1-5
D: -